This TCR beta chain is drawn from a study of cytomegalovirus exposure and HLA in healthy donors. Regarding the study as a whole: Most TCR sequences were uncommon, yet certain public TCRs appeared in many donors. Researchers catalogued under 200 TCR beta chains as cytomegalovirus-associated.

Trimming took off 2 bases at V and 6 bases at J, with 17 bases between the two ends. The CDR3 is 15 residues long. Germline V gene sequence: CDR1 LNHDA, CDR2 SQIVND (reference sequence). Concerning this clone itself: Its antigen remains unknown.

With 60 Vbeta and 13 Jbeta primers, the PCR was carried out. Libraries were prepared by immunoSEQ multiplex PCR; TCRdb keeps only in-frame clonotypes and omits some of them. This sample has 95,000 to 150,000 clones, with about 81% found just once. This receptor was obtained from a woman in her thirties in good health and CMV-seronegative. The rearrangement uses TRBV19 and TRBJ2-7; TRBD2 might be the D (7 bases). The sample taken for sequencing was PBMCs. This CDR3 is CASSIITGGPREQYF. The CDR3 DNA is TGTGCCAGTAGTATAATTACCGGGGGGCCCCGCGAGCAGTACTTC.